This section outlines one TCR beta chain sequence together with its context. Its antigen is unknown. The germline CDR1 and CDR2 sequences are SGHRS and YFSETQ. There are 14 residues in the CDR3. Trimming took off 0 bases at V and 7 bases at J, with 13 bases between the two ends. With 60 Vbeta and 13 Jbeta primers, the PCR was carried out. Libraries were prepared by immunoSEQ multiplex PCR; TCRdb keeps only in-frame clonotypes and omits some of them. The sample includes over 100,000 clones, about three fifths seen only once; the top ten take about 8.1%. The sample is drawn from a study of cytomegalovirus exposure and HLA in healthy donors. General study findings and limits: For most TCR beta V segments, an earlier analysis put the productive rate at about 87% or about 30% of the time. Among the most significant clusters, several appeared linked to common viral pathogens in a later analysis.

At sampling all donors were nominally healthy, likely with unrecorded immune exposures. This sequence was found in a woman aged 40 to 50 in good health and CMV-seropositive. Sequenced sample: PBMCs. J is TRBJ1-2 and V is TRBV5-1; D is perhaps TRBD1 (6 bases). As DNA, the CDR3 is TGCGCCAGCAGCTTGGAGGGGGGGATCCCTGGCTACACCTTC. Its protein product is CASSLEGGIPGYTF.